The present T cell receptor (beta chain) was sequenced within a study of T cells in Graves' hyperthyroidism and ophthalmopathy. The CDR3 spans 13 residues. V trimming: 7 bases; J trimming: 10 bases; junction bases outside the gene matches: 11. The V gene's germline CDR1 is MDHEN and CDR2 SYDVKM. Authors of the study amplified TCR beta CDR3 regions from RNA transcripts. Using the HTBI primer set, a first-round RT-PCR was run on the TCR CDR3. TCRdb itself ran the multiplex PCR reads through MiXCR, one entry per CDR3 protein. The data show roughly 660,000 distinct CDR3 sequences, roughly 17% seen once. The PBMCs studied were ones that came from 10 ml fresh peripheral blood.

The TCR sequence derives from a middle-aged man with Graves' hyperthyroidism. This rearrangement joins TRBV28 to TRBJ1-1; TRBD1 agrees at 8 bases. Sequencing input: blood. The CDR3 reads CASTLGQGLRAFF. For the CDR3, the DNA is TGTGCCAGCACCCTAGGACAGGGTCTACGAGCTTTCTTT. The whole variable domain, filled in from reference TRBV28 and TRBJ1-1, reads DVKVTQSSRYLVKRTGEKVFLECVQDMDHENMFWYRQDPGLGLRLIYFSYDVKMKEKGDIPEGYSVSREKKERFSLILESASTNQTSMYLCASTLGQGLRAFFGQGTRLTVV.